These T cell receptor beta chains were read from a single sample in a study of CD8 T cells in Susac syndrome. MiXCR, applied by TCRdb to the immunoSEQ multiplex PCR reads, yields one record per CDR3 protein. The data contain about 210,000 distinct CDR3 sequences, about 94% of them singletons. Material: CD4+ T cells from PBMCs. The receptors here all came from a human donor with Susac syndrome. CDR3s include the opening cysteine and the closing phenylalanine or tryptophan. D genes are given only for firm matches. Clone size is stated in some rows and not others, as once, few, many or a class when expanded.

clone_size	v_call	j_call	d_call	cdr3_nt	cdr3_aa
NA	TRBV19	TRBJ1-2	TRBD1	TGTGCCAGTAGTTCCGCCCCGGGACAGGGAGATGGCTACACCTTC	CASSSAPGQGDGYTF
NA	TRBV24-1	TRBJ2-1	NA	TGTGCCACCAGTGACTCAAACTACAATGAGCAGTTCTTC	CATSDSNYNEQFF
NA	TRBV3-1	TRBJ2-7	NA	TGTGCCAGCAGCCAAGCTGGGCCCACCTCCTACGAGCAGTACTTC	CASSQAGPTSYEQYF
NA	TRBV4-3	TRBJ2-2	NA	TGCGCCAGCAGCCAAGATGGCGGCAGGGACACCAGGGAGCTGTTTTTT	CASSQDGGRDTRELFF
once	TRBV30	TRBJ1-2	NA	TGTGCCGGCAGAGCCGGGCGTATTCATGGCTACACCTTC	CAGRAGRIHGYTF
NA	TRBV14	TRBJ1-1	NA	TGTGCCAGCAGCCAAGTTATGGCGTCTGAAGCTTTCTTT	CASSQVMASEAFF
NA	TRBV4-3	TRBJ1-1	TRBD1	TGCGCCAGCAGCCCATCTCCATTCGGGACAGAGGGGACTGAAGCTTTCTTT	CASSPSPFGTEGTEAFF
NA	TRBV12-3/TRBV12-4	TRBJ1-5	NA	TGTGCCAGCAGTTTCACAGGGTCGGGCAATCAGCCCCAGCATTTT	CASSFTGSGNQPQHF
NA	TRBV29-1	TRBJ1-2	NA	TGCAGCGTTGGGGACACCCTGGAGGGCTACACCTTC	CSVGDTLEGYTF
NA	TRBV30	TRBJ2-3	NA	TGTGCCTGGAGTGTACGGGGGATTCGTCACACAGATACGCAGTATTTT	CAWSVRGIRHTDTQYF
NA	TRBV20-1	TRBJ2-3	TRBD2	TGCAGTGCTTTCCCGACTAGCGGGGCCAGGGATACGCAGTATTTT	CSAFPTSGARDTQYF
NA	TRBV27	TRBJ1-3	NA	TGTGCCAGCAGTCTCAACGCGGACTCTGGAAACACCATATATTTT	CASSLNADSGNTIYF
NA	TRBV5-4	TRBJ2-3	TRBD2	TGTGCCAGCAGCCTGACTAGCGGGGGGGCCGACACAGATACGCAGTATTTT	CASSLTSGGADTDTQYF
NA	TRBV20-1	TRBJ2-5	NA	TGCAGTGCGGCGGTAGCTCAAGAGACCCAGTACTTC	CSAAVAQETQYF
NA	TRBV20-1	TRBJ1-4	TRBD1	TGCAGTGCTAGGACAGGGGCAAGTGAAAAACTGTTTTTT	CSARTGASEKLFF
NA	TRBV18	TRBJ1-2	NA	TGTGCCAGCTCACCAAGCGGGACGGAAGGCTACACCTTC	CASSPSGTEGYTF
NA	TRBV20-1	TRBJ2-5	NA	TGCAGTGCCTTATCCCGACAGGGAGCGGGAGAGACCCAGTACTTC	CSALSRQGAGETQYF
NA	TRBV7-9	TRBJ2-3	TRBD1	TGTGCCAGCAGCATAGGGGGCCGAACAGATACGCAGTATTTT	CASSIGGRTDTQYF
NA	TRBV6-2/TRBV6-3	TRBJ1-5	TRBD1	TGTGCCAGCACTTTCGGGACAGGGATCTCTCGGACCCAGCATTTT	CASTFGTGISRTQHF
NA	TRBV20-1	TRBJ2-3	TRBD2	TGCAGTGCCCTCAGCGGGGGGGCTACAGATACGCAGTATTTT	CSALSGGATDTQYF
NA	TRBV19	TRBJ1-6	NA	TGTGCCAGCCGAGGGCCCGAATATTCACCCCTCCACTTT	CASRGPEYSPLHF
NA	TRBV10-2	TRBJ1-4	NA	TGCGCCAGCAGTCAACAGGGAGCTAATGAAAAACTGTTTTTT	CASSQQGANEKLFF
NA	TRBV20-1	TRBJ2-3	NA	TGCAGTGCTAGAGATCGGACGGGTAGCACAGATACGCAGTATTTT	CSARDRTGSTDTQYF
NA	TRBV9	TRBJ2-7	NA	TGTGCCAGCAGCTTGGGATTGGGGCCCACCTACGAGCAGTACTTC	CASSLGLGPTYEQYF
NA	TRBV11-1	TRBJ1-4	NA	TGTGCCAGCAGCGGACGACATGGGGATGAAAAACTGTTTTTT	CASSGRHGDEKLFF
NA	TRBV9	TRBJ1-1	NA	TGTGCCAGCAGCCCTTGGGAGAACACTGAAGCTTTCTTT	CASSPWENTEAFF
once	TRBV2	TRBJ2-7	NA	TGTGCCAGCAGTGAATTCTCCTACGAGCAGTACTTC	CASSEFSYEQYF
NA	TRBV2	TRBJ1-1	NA	TGTGCCAGCAGTGAAACGGGCCCGGGGACGAACACTGAAGCTTTCTTT	CASSETGPGTNTEAFF
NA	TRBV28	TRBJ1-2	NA	TGTGCCACCCCCAAGGACCCACCGGGGTATGGCTACACCTTC	CATPKDPPGYGYTF
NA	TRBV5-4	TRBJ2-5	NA	TGTGCCAGCAGTCGAATCGACCGGGAGACCCAGTACTTC	CASSRIDRETQYF
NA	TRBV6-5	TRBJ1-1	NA	TGTGCCAGCAGGACCCCTACCACTGAAGCTTTCTTT	CASRTPTTEAFF
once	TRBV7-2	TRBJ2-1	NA	TGTGCCAGCAGCCCCCGGTCGACCGTGCTCAATGAGCAGTTCTTC	CASSPRSTVLNEQFF
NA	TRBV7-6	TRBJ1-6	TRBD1	TGTGCCAGCAGCTTAGGGGGCCAGGGGGCTAATTCACCCCTCCACTTT	CASSLGGQGANSPLHF
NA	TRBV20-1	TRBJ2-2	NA	TGCAGTGCATATGACACCGGGGAGCTGTTTTTT	CSAYDTGELFF
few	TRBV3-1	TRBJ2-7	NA	TGTGCCAGCAGCTTAAAAGGGATTTCCTACGAGCAGTACTTC	CASSLKGISYEQYF
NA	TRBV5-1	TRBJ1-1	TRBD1	TGCGCCAGCAGCCTGTCAGGGGGCACGAACACTGAAGCTTTCTTT	CASSLSGGTNTEAFF
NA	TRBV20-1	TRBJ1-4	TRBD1	TGCAGTGCCCGGTCCCACAGGGGAGATGAAAAACTGTTTTTT	CSARSHRGDEKLFF
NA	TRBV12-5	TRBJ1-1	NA	TGTGCTAGTGGTTTGTTTGCGATGAACACTGAAGCTTTCTTT	CASGLFAMNTEAFF
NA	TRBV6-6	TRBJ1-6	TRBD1	TGTGCCAGCAGTGACCCCGGGACAGGGGATTCACCCCTCCACTTT	CASSDPGTGDSPLHF
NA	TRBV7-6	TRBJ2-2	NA	TGTGCCAGCAGCTTACGCCCCCGGGGCACCGGGGAGCTGTTTTTT	CASSLRPRGTGELFF
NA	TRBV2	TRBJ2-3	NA	TGTGCCAGCAGATTCTATCAGGGCCCCAGCACAGATACGCAGTATTTT	CASRFYQGPSTDTQYF
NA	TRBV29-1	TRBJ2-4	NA	TGCAGCGTTGAAGATCACACCAAAAACATTCAGTACTTC	CSVEDHTKNIQYF
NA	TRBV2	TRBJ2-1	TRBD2	TGTGCCAGCAGTCCTCTAGCGGGGGGGCCGGATGAGCAGTTCTTC	CASSPLAGGPDEQFF
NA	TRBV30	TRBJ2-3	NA	TGTGCCTGGAGCAGGCGGGGAGACACAGATACGCAGTATTTT	CAWSRRGDTDTQYF
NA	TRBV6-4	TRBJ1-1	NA	TGTGCCAGCAGAGCACAGGGTTGGAACACTGAAGCTTTCTTT	CASRAQGWNTEAFF
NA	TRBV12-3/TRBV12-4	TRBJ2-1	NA	TGTGCCAGCAGCGCTGCCGCCTCCTACAATGAGCAGTTCTTC	CASSAAASYNEQFF
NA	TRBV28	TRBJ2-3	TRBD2	TGTGCCAGCAGCCGTACTAGCGGGGGCACAGATACGCAGTATTTT	CASSRTSGGTDTQYF
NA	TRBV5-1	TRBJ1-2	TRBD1	TGCGCCAGCAGCGCGACAGGGTCTAGCGGCTACACCTTC	CASSATGSSGYTF
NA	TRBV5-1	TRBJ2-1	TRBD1	TGCGCCAGCAGCTCGGGACAGGGGGCGAATGAGCAGTTCTTC	CASSSGQGANEQFF
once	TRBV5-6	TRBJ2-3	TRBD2	TGTGCCAGCAGTCAGAATGGAGCGGGACTCACAGATACGCAGTATTTT	CASSQNGAGLTDTQYF
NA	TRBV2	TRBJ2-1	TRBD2	TGTGCCAGCAGTGAAGCGCGGGAGGGGTGGAAGTTCTTC	CASSEAREGWKFF